These 32 T cell receptor beta chains share one sample of origin, sequenced in a study of post-analysis software for immune sequencing data. Study-level findings and limits: About 5 TRBV segments occurring more often in patients than controls included TRBV5-6, TRBV5-1 and TRBV20-1.

No cognate antigen is known for these TCRs. TCR beta cDNA libraries had unique molecular identifiers. Each CDR3 protein is one row after TCRdb ran MiXCR on the PCR reads. The table records about 540,000 distinct CDR3 sequences, roughly 34% of them present only once. Sequenced sample: blood. Every receptor here comes from a girl aged 2-17 years with multiple sclerosis.

This clonotype has just a few counts. V is TRBV10-3 and J is TRBJ2-1, with D possibly matching TRBD2 (6 bases). The CDR3 consists of 15 residues. The germline V gene has CDR1 ENHRY and CDR2 SYGVKD. With 1 base removed from V and 5 bases from J, the gap between germline ends came to 12 bases. CDR3 in amino acids: CAISEWSGVDNEQFF. The CDR3 DNA reads as TGTGCCATCAGTGAGTGGTCGGGGGTGGACAATGAGCAGTTCTTC.

The J gene is TRBJ2-5, the V gene TRBV5-1, with D maybe TRBD2 (5 bases). With the DNA end fitting TRBJ2-7 better, the J assignment may be wrong. CDR3 length: 15 residues. Germline values: CDR1 SGHRS, CDR2 YFSETQ. CDR3 sequence reads: CASSVGGPGTYEQYF. The CDR3 DNA reads as TGCGCCAGCAGCGTTGGCGGTCCCGGGACCTACGAGCAGTACTTC.

The gene calls are TRBV20-1 and TRBJ1-2; no reliable D call. The CDR3 totals 13 residues. CDR1 is DFQATT, CDR2 SNEGSKA, per germline (reference sequence). The ends were cut back, 4 bases at V and 2 bases at J, with 11 bases in the middle. CDR3 in amino acids: CSAIPTANYGYTF. CDR3 in DNA: TGCAGTGCTATCCCTACTGCGAACTATGGCTACACCTTC.

This clonotype has a handful of counts. This sequence joins TRBV20-1 and TRBJ1-2; TRBD1 matches 9 bases. The V gene's germline CDR1 is DFQATT and CDR2 SNEGSKA (reference sequence). This CDR3 is built from 14 residues. The ends lost 2 bases at V and 5 bases at J; junction bases unmatched: 6. In DNA form, the CDR3 reads TGCAGTGCTAGAAAGGACAGGGGCGAGTATGGCTACACCTTC. It codes for CSARKDRGEYGYTF.

The rearrangement links TRBV12-3 or TRBV12-4 to TRBJ1-6; the D is unclear. CDR3 size: 15 residues. Trimming removed 2 bases from V and 8 bases from J, with 13 bases in between. The CDR3: CASSLSGSNYSPLHF. In DNA, the CDR3 is TGTGCCAGCAGTTTATCGGGCAGCAACTATTCACCCCTCCACTTT.

The CDR3 loop reads CASSYRLGSYEQYF. CDR3 nucleotides: TGCGCCAGCAGCTATCGACTCGGGTCCTACGAGCAGTACTTC. The chain is built from TRBV5-1 and TRBJ2-7, with D hard to call. Looked up from germline, CDR1 is SGHRS and CDR2 is YFSETQ. The CDR3 has 14 residues. Trimming removed 3 bases at V and 1 base at J, with 11 bases between.

This clonotype was seen a handful of times. The genes are TRBV14 and TRBJ2-7; D might be TRBD1 (5 bases). The CDR3 contains 15 residues. Trimming stripped 3 bases from V and 2 bases from J, with 14 bases between. Per the germline V gene, CDR1 is SGHDN and CDR2 is FVKESK. CDR3 sequence reads: CASSHFDKGAYEQYF. CDR3 coding DNA: TGTGCCAGCAGCCACTTTGACAAAGGGGCCTACGAGCAGTACTTC.

Ten or more counts support this clonotype. The J gene is TRBJ2-7, the V gene TRBV20-1, with D tentatively TRBD1 (5 bases). Trimming removed 5 bases from V and 2 bases from J, with 13 bases in between. Germline V CDR1 and CDR2: DFQATT, SNEGSKA (reference sequence). The CDR3 sequence is 13 residues long. The chain's CDR3 is CSALRGQTYEQYF. In nucleotides, the CDR3 is TGCAGTGCTCTAAGGGGCCAAACCTACGAGCAGTACTTC.

The chain combines TRBV28 with TRBJ1-1; D may be TRBD1 (6 bases). Germline-derived CDR1 and CDR2 are MDHEN and SYDVKM. The CDR3 contains 14 residues. The ends were cut back, 4 bases at V and 11 bases at J, with 20 bases in the middle. CDR3 in amino acids: CASSSAGGGQWAFF. DNA for the CDR3: TGTGCCAGCAGTTCAGCCGGGGGGGGCCAGTGGGCTTTCTTT.

The chain is built from TRBV15 and TRBJ2-2; 8 bases map to TRBD2. Germline V CDR1 and CDR2: LNHNV, YYDKDF (reference sequence). The trim removed 2 bases at V and 3 bases at J, leaving 8 bases unmatched. The CDR3 loop spans 17 amino acids. As DNA, the CDR3 is TGTGCCACCAGCAGATCCCGGGGGGGGTCGCACACCGGGGAGCTGTTTTTT. It is translated as CATSRSRGGSHTGELFF.

The J gene is TRBJ1-2, the V gene TRBV18; perhaps TRBD1 as D (5 bases). Trimming took 0 bases from V and 2 from J, leaving 7 bases between them. Germline CDR1 KGHSH, CDR2 LQKENI. This CDR3 comprises 14 residues. The CDR3 DNA follows: TGTGCCAGCTCACCACCAGGGGCCAACTATGGCTACACCTTC. Translating it yields CASSPPGANYGYTF.

This clonotype occurred a few times. V and J are TRBV4-1 and TRBJ2-1; 12 nucleotides align to TRBD2. The CDR3 contains 16 residues. J lost 5 bases, V lost 2 bases, and 4 bases had no gene match. Germline V CDR1 and CDR2: MGHRA, YSYEKL. The CDR3 is CASSQTSSGGDNEQFF. The DNA for the CDR3 is TGCGCCAGCAGCCAAACCTCTAGCGGGGGGGACAATGAGCAGTTCTTC.

This clonotype was counted many times. The chain combines TRBV6-1 with TRBJ2-7, with 12 bases aligning to TRBD2. V lost 9 bases to trimming and J lost 3 bases; unmatched junction nucleotides: 15. Germline V gene lookup returns CDR1 MNHNS and CDR2 SASEGT. The CDR3 has 17 amino acids. The CDR3 spells CASVTVPQTSGGYEQYF. The CDR3 bases are TGTGCCAGTGTCACGGTCCCGCAGACTAGCGGGGGCTACGAGCAGTACTTC.

The chain joins TRBV10-3 to TRBJ2-7; D may be TRBD2 (5 bases). The CDR3 totals 13 residues. Trimming left V 10 bases short and J 0 bases short, with 13 bases between. Germline-derived CDR1 and CDR2 are ENHRY and SYGVKD. CDR3 amino acids: CATGGGSSYEQYF. The CDR3 DNA follows: TGTGCCACCGGTGGCGGGTCCTCCTACGAGCAGTACTTC.

The genes are TRBV4-1 and TRBJ1-6; D gene unclear. There are 16 residues in the CDR3. Trimming removed 4 bases from V and 10 bases from J, with 20 bases in between. The germline V gene has CDR1 MGHRA and CDR2 YSYEKL. The CDR3 spells CASSPPPHGVDSPLHF. CDR3 nucleotides: TGCGCCAGCAGCCCCCCCCCACACGGAGTAGACTCACCCCTCCACTTT.

This clonotype was seen once. The chain links TRBV7-2 to TRBJ2-2, with a tentative D call TRBD1 (6 bases). Trimming shortened V by 3 bases and J by 1 base, and 6 bases separated the two germline ends. CDR3 length: 14 residues. The germline CDR1 and CDR2 sequences are SGHTA and FQGNSA. The CDR3 reads CASSLGQNTGELFF. The CDR3 nucleotides are TGTGCCAGCAGCTTGGGACAGAACACCGGGGAGCTGTTTTTT. Drawing the rest from reference TRBV7-2 and TRBJ2-2, the complete variable domain is GAGVSQSPSNKVTEKGKDVELRCDPISGHTALYWYRQSLGQGLEFLIYFQGNSAPDKSGLPSDRFSAERTGGSVSTLTIQRTQQEDSAVYLCASSLGQNTGELFFGEGSRLTVL.

Concerning this clonotype itself: This may be a read error, as it is one base from a much larger clone. The CDR3 is CASSLTGGAYNEQYF. The CDR3 region has the DNA TGCGCCAGCAGCTTGACAGGGGGGGCCTACAATGAGCAGTACTTC. V and J are TRBV5-1 and TRBJ2-7; the D gene is possibly TRBD1 (8 bases). CDR1 is SGHRS, CDR2 YFSETQ, per germline. The CDR3 is 15 amino acids. The V and J ends lost 1 base and 7 bases respectively, with 18 bases between them. Looking up the rest from reference TRBV5-1 and TRBJ2-7 gives the full variable domain: KAGVTQTPRYLIKTRGQQVTLSCSPISGHRSVSWYQQTPGQGLQFLFEYFSETQRNKGNFPGRFSGRQFSNSRSEMNVSTLELGDSALYLCASSLTGGAYNEQYFGPGTRLTVT.

A note on this clonotype: Sequence at one end of the junction differs from germline and may be a read error. The genes are TRBV6-5 and TRBJ2-2; D is ambiguous. The CDR3 is made up of 12 amino acids. Germline lookup yields CDR1 MNHEY and CDR2 SVGAGI. The CDR3 sequence: CASSDSTGELFF. CDR3 in DNA: TGTGCCAGCAGTGACTCTACCGGGGAGCTGTTTTTT.

This rearrangement joins TRBV27 to TRBJ2-6; D could derive from TRBD1 or TRBD2 (5 bases each). CDR1 and CDR2 (germline): MNHEY, SMNVEV (reference sequence). This CDR3 is 15 amino acids long. V lost 2 bases, J lost 2 bases, and 7 bases lay in between. CDR3 amino acids: CASSLLGAGANVLTF. CDR3 DNA: TGTGCCAGCAGTTTACTGGGGGCTGGGGCCAACGTCCTGACTTTC. Complete variable domain (other parts from reference TRBV27 and TRBJ2-6): EAQVTQNPRYLITVTGKKLTVTCSQNMNHEYMSWYRQDPGLGLRQIYYSMNVEVTDKGDVPEGYKVSRKEKRNFPLILESPSPNQTSLYFCASSLLGAGANVLTFGAGSRLTVL.

This clonotype has a count of ten or more. This chain joins TRBV29-1 and TRBJ2-3, with D possibly being TRBD2 (6 bases). The CDR3 is 12 amino acids. Germline-derived CDR1 and CDR2 are SQVTM and ANQGSEA. Trimming stripped 6 bases from V and 0 bases from J, with 7 bases between. The CDR3 DNA reads as TGCAGCGTGGCGGGGAGCACAGATACGCAGTATTTT. It encodes CSVAGSTDTQYF.

In DNA, the CDR3 is TGTGCCAGCAGCCCAGGACTTGGATCACCCCTCCACTTT. Amino acids: CASSPGLGSPLHF. The rearrangement joins TRBV7-3 to TRBJ1-6; D is uncertain. CDR3 length: 13 amino acids. Germline V gene lookup returns CDR1 SGHTA and CDR2 FQGTGA. Trimming shortened V by 5 bases and J by 10 bases, and 12 bases separated the two germline ends.

The sample holds a few counts of this clonotype. The rearrangement joins TRBV7-3 to TRBJ2-1; no firm D call. Germline CDR1 reads SGHTA; CDR2 reads FQGTGA. This CDR3 has 12 amino acids. V was trimmed by 1 base and J by 13 bases, leaving 11 bases between them. CDR3 sequence reads: CASSLNGGKQFF. CDR3 DNA sequence: TGTGCCAGCAGCTTAAACGGCGGAAAACAGTTCTTC.

This chain connects TRBV11-2 to TRBJ2-1; weak D call: TRBD2 (5 bases). This CDR3 comprises 15 residues. The V end was cut by 0 bases, the J end by 8 bases, with 14 bases between. Per the germline V gene, CDR1 is SGHAT and CDR2 is FQNNGV. The CDR3 reads CASSLDVEGIDEQFF. The CDR3 DNA reads TGTGCCAGCAGCTTAGATGTCGAGGGTATCGATGAGCAGTTCTTC.

This clonotype has a handful of counts. V is TRBV20-1 and J is TRBJ1-2; the D is unclear. V was clipped by 6 bases and J by 3 bases, with 20 bases between them. CDR3 length: 15 amino acids. CDR1 DFQATT and CDR2 SNEGSKA come from the germline V gene (reference sequence). The CDR3 here is CSAPPEGSGDYGYTF. CDR3 nucleotide sequence: TGCAGTGCCCCCCCTGAGGGAAGTGGGGACTATGGCTACACCTTC.

The chain has TRBV11-2 and TRBJ2-1, with TRBD2 matching 9 bases. The germline V gene encodes CDR1 SGHAT and CDR2 FQNNGV. CDR3 length equals 16 residues. The ends lost 0 bases at V and 8 bases at J; junction bases unmatched: 8. The CDR3 loop is CASSLDRAGGAYEQFF. For the CDR3, the DNA is TGTGCCAGCAGCTTAGACCGGGCGGGGGGGGCATATGAGCAGTTCTTC.

This clonotype has only a few counts. The genes are TRBV9 and TRBJ1-2; D possibly corresponds to TRBD1 (6 bases). V was trimmed by 3 bases and J by 6 bases, leaving 15 bases between them. Looked up from germline, CDR1 is SGDLS and CDR2 is YYNGEE. This CDR3 region has 14 residues. The CDR3 DNA reads as TGTGCCAGCAGCGGAATGACAGGCGGACATGGCTACACCTTC. Protein: CASSGMTGGHGYTF.

V is TRBV14 and J is TRBJ1-4; D gene unclear. In germline, CDR1 is SGHDN, CDR2 FVKESK. V was trimmed by 4 bases and J by 13 bases, leaving 13 bases between them. The CDR3 totals 12 residues. The DNA for the CDR3 is TGTGCCAGCAGCCTTGGACGAACGGCACTGTTTTTT. This encodes CASSLGRTALFF.

V and J are TRBV4-2 and TRBJ1-1; 7 bases are a match to TRBD1. CDR1 and CDR2 (germline): LGHNA, YNFKEQ. The V gene end was trimmed by 5 bases and the J gene end by 7 bases; junction bases not matched to a gene: 10. The CDR3 has 14 amino acids. Written as DNA, the CDR3 is TGTGCCAGCAGCGAGGGACAGTGGGTGGGTGAAGCTTTCTTT. Translating it yields CASSEGQWVGEAFF.

This clonotype occurred a few times. The chain joins TRBV7-9 to TRBJ1-2; D gene unclear. Germline assignment: CDR1 SEHNR and CDR2 FQNEAQ (reference sequence). V gave up 2 bases and J gave up 4 bases, with 8 bases separating them. The CDR3 spans 13 residues. The CDR3 loop is CASSLSAAYGYTF. CDR3 coding DNA: TGTGCCAGCAGCTTATCGGCGGCCTATGGCTACACCTTC.

This clonotype came up a few times. The DNA of the CDR3 is TGTGCCAGCAGTCAGATAGCAGGGGTGGGAGAGACCCAGTACTTC. Its translation is CASSQIAGVGETQYF. The chain combines TRBV27 with TRBJ2-5, with D perhaps TRBD1 (6 bases). The CDR3 runs to 15 residues. Germline CDR1 is MNHEY and CDR2 is SMNVEV (reference sequence). Trimming stripped 5 bases from V and 4 bases from J, with 17 bases between.

This clonotype showed up just a few times. The V and J genes are TRBV7-6 and TRBJ2-5; 7 nucleotides line up with TRBD1. This CDR3 is 15 amino acids long. Germline values: CDR1 SGHVS, CDR2 FNYEAQ. Germline trimming cut 5 bases from V and 2 bases from J; bases unmatched to any gene: 8. CDR3: CASSRWAGGQETQYF. The CDR3 bases are TGTGCCAGCAGCCGATGGGCAGGGGGTCAAGAGACCCAGTACTTC.

This clonotype was seen ten or more times. The chain couples TRBV6-2 or TRBV6-3 to TRBJ1-2; 10 nucleotides agree with TRBD1. The CDR3 length is 18 residues. Germline V CDR1 and CDR2: MNHEY, SVGEGT. J gave up 8 bases and V 6 bases, and 21 bases lay outside the gene matches. Written as DNA, the CDR3 is TGTGCCAGCAGCCCCCTTAGACAGGGGGCGTGGCCCAGTCAAGGCTACACCTTC. Its translation is CASSPLRQGAWPSQGYTF.